The rows below give T cell receptor beta chains drawn from one sample of a study of blood T cells in healthy people across ages. Each CDR3 protein is one row after TCRdb ran MiXCR on the 5' RACE reads. The data show about 1 million distinct CDR3 sequences, more than 40% seen once. The sample consisted of blood. The receptors shown here come from a woman in her fifties or sixties in good health. The CDR3 runs from the conserved cysteine through the conserved F or W. The order of the fields is D gene, V gene, CDR3 length, J gene, clone size, CDR3 protein, CDR3 DNA. The D gene is left open where the match is weak. A clone size is listed for some rows: how often the clone was seen (once, few, many), or a class if it is expanded.

D gene: -
V gene: TRBV11-2
CDR3 length: 13
J gene: TRBJ2-3
clone size: -
CDR3 protein: CASSLEGRDTQYF
CDR3 DNA: TGTGCCAGCAGCTTAGAAGGGAGAGATACGCAGTATTTT

D gene: -
V gene: TRBV9
CDR3 length: 15
J gene: TRBJ2-5
clone size: many
CDR3 protein: CASSPQGGGQETQYF
CDR3 DNA: TGTGCCAGCAGCCCACAGGGAGGTGGGCAAGAGACCCAGTACTTC

D gene: TRBD2
V gene: TRBV12-3/TRBV12-4
CDR3 length: 18
J gene: TRBJ2-1
clone size: -
CDR3 protein: CASSPEYSGSAGPYEQFF
CDR3 DNA: TGTGCCAGCAGTCCGGAGTATAGCGGGAGTGCGGGGCCCTACGAGCAGTTCTTC

D gene: -
V gene: TRBV5-1
CDR3 length: 11
J gene: TRBJ2-1
clone size: -
CDR3 protein: CASTDSYEQFF
CDR3 DNA: TGCGCCAGCACGGACAGTTACGAGCAGTTCTTC

D gene: -
V gene: TRBV10-3
CDR3 length: 13
J gene: TRBJ1-1
clone size: -
CDR3 protein: CAISESAAKEVFF
CDR3 DNA: TGTGCCATCAGTGAGTCGGCCGCTAAAGAGGTTTTCTTT

D gene: -
V gene: TRBV6-1
CDR3 length: 10
J gene: TRBJ1-5
clone size: -
CDR3 protein: CASSAPPQHF
CDR3 DNA: TGTGCCAGCAGTGCACCGCCCCAGCATTTT

D gene: TRBD1
V gene: TRBV15
CDR3 length: 18
J gene: TRBJ2-1
clone size: few
CDR3 protein: CATSRNHPGTGPYNEQFF
CDR3 DNA: TGTGCCACCAGCAGAAACCACCCCGGGACAGGGCCTTACAATGAGCAGTTCTTC

D gene: -
V gene: TRBV27
CDR3 length: 13
J gene: TRBJ2-7
clone size: many
CDR3 protein: CASSLLQAYEQYF
CDR3 DNA: TGTGCCAGCAGTTTATTACAAGCCTACGAGCAGTACTTC

D gene: TRBD2
V gene: TRBV12-3/TRBV12-4
CDR3 length: 17
J gene: TRBJ2-1
clone size: -
CDR3 protein: CASIVLAGPSGNNEQFF
CDR3 DNA: TGTGCCAGCATCGTCCTAGCGGGCCCTTCCGGAAACAATGAGCAGTTCTTC

D gene: -
V gene: TRBV20-1
CDR3 length: 13
J gene: TRBJ2-1
clone size: -
CDR3 protein: CSARGLSYNEQLF
CDR3 DNA: TGCAGTGCTAGGGGACTTTCCTACAATGAGCAGTTATTC

D gene: -
V gene: TRBV3-1
CDR3 length: 12
J gene: TRBJ2-5
clone size: many
CDR3 protein: CASSTRGETQYF
CDR3 DNA: TGTGCCAGCAGCACAAGGGGGGAGACCCAGTACTTC

D gene: -
V gene: TRBV18
CDR3 length: 17
J gene: TRBJ1-1
clone size: few
CDR3 protein: CASSPVPRTPKNTEAFF
CDR3 DNA: TGTGCCAGCTCACCAGTCCCAAGGACACCTAAGAACACTGAAGCTTTCTTT

D gene: -
V gene: TRBV12-3/TRBV12-4
CDR3 length: 12
J gene: TRBJ2-7
clone size: many
CDR3 protein: CASSLTGTEQYF
CDR3 DNA: TGTGCCAGCAGTTTAACAGGGACCGAGCAGTACTTC

D gene: -
V gene: TRBV20-1
CDR3 length: 16
J gene: TRBJ2-5
clone size: -
CDR3 protein: CSASVPEDESMDEQYF
CDR3 DNA: TGCAGTGCTAGCGTGCCGGAGGACGAGAGTATGGATGAGCAGTACTTC

D gene: TRBD2
V gene: TRBV20-1
CDR3 length: 14
J gene: TRBJ2-7
clone size: -
CDR3 protein: CSAREEREGHEQYF
CDR3 DNA: TGCAGTGCTAGAGAAGAGCGGGAGGGCCACGAGCAGTACTTC

D gene: -
V gene: TRBV6-5
CDR3 length: 14
J gene: TRBJ1-2
clone size: many
CDR3 protein: CASSTLGDNYGYTF
CDR3 DNA: TGTGCCAGCAGTACGTTAGGGGACAACTATGGCTACACCTTC

D gene: -
V gene: TRBV10-1
CDR3 length: 15
J gene: TRBJ2-2
clone size: -
CDR3 protein: CASSPDRPNTGELFF
CDR3 DNA: TGCGCCAGCAGCCCCGACAGACCGAACACCGGGGAGCTGTTTTTT

D gene: TRBD1
V gene: TRBV5-5
CDR3 length: 14
J gene: TRBJ2-7
clone size: -
CDR3 protein: CAGSSRDSSYEQYF
CDR3 DNA: TGTGCCGGCAGCTCGAGGGACAGCTCCTACGAGCAGTACTTC

D gene: -
V gene: TRBV6-5
CDR3 length: 16
J gene: TRBJ2-7
clone size: -
CDR3 protein: CASRRQRTSIYYEQYF
CDR3 DNA: TGTGCCAGCAGGAGACAGCGGACCAGCATTTACTACGAGCAGTACTTC

D gene: -
V gene: TRBV11-2
CDR3 length: 14
J gene: TRBJ2-1
clone size: once
CDR3 protein: CASSFGGLQNEQFF
CDR3 DNA: TGTGCCAGCAGCTTCGGGGGTCTTCAGAATGAGCAGTTCTTC

D gene: -
V gene: TRBV12-3/TRBV12-4
CDR3 length: 13
J gene: TRBJ2-1
clone size: once
CDR3 protein: CASSFRGGDEQFF
CDR3 DNA: TGTGCCAGCAGTTTTCGAGGAGGCGATGAGCAGTTCTTC

D gene: TRBD1
V gene: TRBV27
CDR3 length: 17
J gene: TRBJ2-1
clone size: few
CDR3 protein: CASSLVSTGWKSNEQFF
CDR3 DNA: TGTGCCAGCAGTTTGGTCTCGACAGGGTGGAAGAGCAATGAGCAGTTCTTC

D gene: -
V gene: TRBV5-1
CDR3 length: 13
J gene: TRBJ2-1
clone size: -
CDR3 protein: CASSPNRNNEQFF
CDR3 DNA: TGCGCCAGCAGCCCGAATCGGAACAATGAGCAGTTCTTC

D gene: TRBD1
V gene: TRBV18
CDR3 length: 16
J gene: TRBJ2-5
clone size: -
CDR3 protein: CASSPLTRDRGGEQYF
CDR3 DNA: TGTGCCAGCTCACCGCTTACGAGGGACAGGGGGGGTGAGCAGTACTTC

D gene: -
V gene: TRBV6-2/TRBV6-3
CDR3 length: 13
J gene: TRBJ2-3
clone size: -
CDR3 protein: CASSYSRARSQYF
CDR3 DNA: TGTGCCAGCAGTTACTCGCGGGCCAGATCGCAGTATTTT

D gene: -
V gene: TRBV3-1
CDR3 length: 15
J gene: TRBJ2-7
clone size: once
CDR3 protein: CASSHPGVLYNEQYF
CDR3 DNA: TGTGCCAGCAGCCACCCGGGGGTATTATACAATGAGCAGTACTTC

D gene: -
V gene: TRBV18
CDR3 length: 11
J gene: TRBJ2-1
clone size: few
CDR3 protein: CAGSPSNEQFF
CDR3 DNA: TGTGCCGGCTCACCAAGTAATGAGCAGTTCTTC

D gene: -
V gene: TRBV5-5
CDR3 length: 13
J gene: TRBJ1-4
clone size: -
CDR3 protein: CATAGPTNEKLFF
CDR3 DNA: TGTGCGACAGCGGGACCCACTAATGAAAAACTGTTTTTT

D gene: -
V gene: TRBV10-1
CDR3 length: 16
J gene: TRBJ2-1
clone size: many
CDR3 protein: CASSESRTPGGNEQFF
CDR3 DNA: TGCGCCAGCAGTGAGTCGAGGACTCCAGGAGGGAATGAGCAGTTCTTC

D gene: -
V gene: TRBV6-5
CDR3 length: 14
J gene: TRBJ2-2
clone size: -
CDR3 protein: CASSRGQLTGELFF
CDR3 DNA: TGTGCCAGCAGCCGCGGACAGCTCACCGGGGAGCTGTTTTTT

D gene: -
V gene: TRBV28
CDR3 length: 14
J gene: TRBJ2-1
clone size: -
CDR3 protein: CASNQGGGSNEQFF
CDR3 DNA: TGTGCCAGCAACCAGGGTGGGGGTTCTAATGAGCAGTTCTTC

D gene: -
V gene: TRBV5-1
CDR3 length: 15
J gene: TRBJ2-1
clone size: -
CDR3 protein: CASSLWQRSYNEQFF
CDR3 DNA: TGCGCCAGCAGCTTATGGCAGAGATCCTACAATGAGCAGTTCTTC

D gene: -
V gene: TRBV5-1
CDR3 length: 13
J gene: TRBJ2-5
clone size: few
CDR3 protein: CASTPPGGETQYF
CDR3 DNA: TGCGCCAGCACCCCTCCCGGAGGGGAGACCCAGTACTTC

D gene: TRBD1
V gene: TRBV27
CDR3 length: 15
J gene: TRBJ1-2
clone size: many
CDR3 protein: CASSSSGTGVVSYTF
CDR3 DNA: TGTGCCAGCAGTTCGTCCGGGACAGGGGTAGTGAGCTACACCTTC

D gene: TRBD1
V gene: TRBV18
CDR3 length: 17
J gene: TRBJ2-6
clone size: few
CDR3 protein: CASSPTGGSSGANVLTF
CDR3 DNA: TGTGCCAGCTCTCCGACAGGGGGCTCTTCTGGGGCCAACGTCCTGACTTTC

D gene: -
V gene: TRBV9
CDR3 length: 11
J gene: TRBJ2-1
clone size: -
CDR3 protein: CASSGGKEQFF
CDR3 DNA: TGTGCCAGCAGCGGGGGAAAGGAGCAGTTCTTC

D gene: TRBD2
V gene: TRBV9
CDR3 length: 14
J gene: TRBJ2-5
clone size: few
CDR3 protein: CASSPQRERETQYF
CDR3 DNA: TGTGCCAGCAGCCCACAGCGGGAGAGGGAGACCCAGTACTTC

D gene: -
V gene: TRBV5-1
CDR3 length: 14
J gene: TRBJ2-7
clone size: few
CDR3 protein: CASSSLTGNYEQYF
CDR3 DNA: TGCGCCAGCAGCTCCCTCACAGGGAACTACGAGCAGTACTTC

D gene: -
V gene: TRBV12-3/TRBV12-4
CDR3 length: 16
J gene: TRBJ2-7
clone size: few
CDR3 protein: CASSSWGDTETYEQYF
CDR3 DNA: TGTGCCAGCAGTTCCTGGGGGGACACTGAAACCTACGAGCAGTACTTC

D gene: -
V gene: TRBV20-1
CDR3 length: 14
J gene: TRBJ2-1
clone size: -
CDR3 protein: CSARKQGRGNEQFF
CDR3 DNA: TGCAGTGCTAGGAAACAGGGGAGGGGGAATGAGCAGTTCTTC

D gene: -
V gene: TRBV28
CDR3 length: 14
J gene: TRBJ1-1
clone size: many
CDR3 protein: CASGLQGMDTEAFF
CDR3 DNA: TGTGCCAGCGGGCTACAGGGTATGGACACTGAAGCTTTCTTT

D gene: -
V gene: TRBV4-2
CDR3 length: 14
J gene: TRBJ2-1
clone size: -
CDR3 protein: CASSQVEGESEQFF
CDR3 DNA: TGTGCCAGCAGCCAAGTTGAGGGAGAGAGTGAGCAGTTCTTC

D gene: -
V gene: TRBV7-9
CDR3 length: 15
J gene: TRBJ2-1
clone size: -
CDR3 protein: CASSLDLPFYNEQFF
CDR3 DNA: TGTGCCAGCAGCTTAGACCTCCCATTCTACAATGAGCAGTTCTTC

D gene: TRBD1
V gene: TRBV5-1
CDR3 length: 18
J gene: TRBJ2-7
clone size: -
CDR3 protein: CASSFAGTGFSLVGEQYF
CDR3 DNA: TGCGCCAGCAGCTTCGCCGGGACAGGGTTTTCGTTGGTGGGCGAGCAGTACTTC

D gene: -
V gene: TRBV4-2
CDR3 length: 14
J gene: TRBJ1-2
clone size: -
CDR3 protein: CASSQDRGNYGYTF
CDR3 DNA: TGTGCCAGCAGCCAAGACAGGGGCAACTATGGCTACACCTTC

D gene: -
V gene: TRBV29-1
CDR3 length: 11
J gene: TRBJ1-2
clone size: -
CDR3 protein: CSAPRGHGYTF
CDR3 DNA: TGCAGCGCACCCAGGGGTCATGGCTACACCTTC

D gene: -
V gene: TRBV27
CDR3 length: 15
J gene: TRBJ1-2
clone size: -
CDR3 protein: CASCDPARGARGYTF
CDR3 DNA: TGTGCCAGCTGTGACCCGGCGCGAGGGGCACGGGGCTACACCTTC

D gene: TRBD1
V gene: TRBV6-1
CDR3 length: 14
J gene: TRBJ1-4
clone size: -
CDR3 protein: CASSEVTGNEKLFF
CDR3 DNA: TGTGCCAGCAGTGAAGTGACAGGGAATGAAAAACTGTTTTTT

D gene: -
V gene: TRBV9
CDR3 length: 12
J gene: TRBJ2-7
clone size: -
CDR3 protein: CASSVTGSEQYF
CDR3 DNA: TGTGCCAGCAGCGTGACAGGATCCGAGCAGTACTTC

D gene: -
V gene: TRBV9
CDR3 length: 14
J gene: TRBJ2-6
clone size: many
CDR3 protein: CASSVVSGANVLTF
CDR3 DNA: TGTGCCAGCAGCGTAGTTTCTGGGGCCAACGTCCTGACTTTC

D gene: TRBD2
V gene: TRBV7-6
CDR3 length: 16
J gene: TRBJ2-1
clone size: -
CDR3 protein: CASSSRVGTSANEQFF
CDR3 DNA: TGTGCCAGCAGCTCCAGGGTTGGGACTAGCGCCAATGAGCAGTTCTTC